This paragraph reports one TCR beta chain. Its cognate antigen is unknown. These data come from a study of cytomegalovirus exposure and HLA in healthy donors. V shed 4 bases and J shed 2 bases, with 16 bases lying between them. CDR1 SGDLS and CDR2 YYNGEE come from the germline V gene. CDR3 size: 16 residues. Primers: 60 Vbeta forward and 13 Jbeta reverse. Clones were sequenced by immunoSEQ multiplex PCR, and TCRdb holds only the in-frame ones, with some missing. The sample includes 100,000 to 140,000 clones, approximately 76% of them seen just once. Study findings and constraints: Productive rates of about 87% or about 30% were seen for most TCR beta V segments in an earlier analysis. Sequencing artifact likely explains a cluster of highly shared sequence variants.

The V gene is TRBV9, the J gene TRBJ2-4; D is unresolved. The source of this sequence is a young man in good health and CMV-seronegative. The sequenced sample was PBMCs. The CDR3 sequence is CASSPSEVRSKNIQYF. The CDR3, as DNA: TGTGCCAGCAGCCCGAGTGAAGTCCGATCCAAAAACATTCAGTACTTC.